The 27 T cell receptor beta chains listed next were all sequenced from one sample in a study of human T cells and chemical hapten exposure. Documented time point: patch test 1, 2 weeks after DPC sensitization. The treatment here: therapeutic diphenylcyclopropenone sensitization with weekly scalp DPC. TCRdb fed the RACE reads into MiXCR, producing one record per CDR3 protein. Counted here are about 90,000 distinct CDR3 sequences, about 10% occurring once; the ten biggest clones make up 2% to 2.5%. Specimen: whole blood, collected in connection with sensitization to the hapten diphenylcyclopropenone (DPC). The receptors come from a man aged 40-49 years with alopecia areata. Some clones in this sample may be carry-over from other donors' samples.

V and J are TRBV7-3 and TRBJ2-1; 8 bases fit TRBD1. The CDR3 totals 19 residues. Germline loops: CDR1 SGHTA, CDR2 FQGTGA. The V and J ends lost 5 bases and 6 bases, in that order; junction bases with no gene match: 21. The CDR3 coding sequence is TGTGCCAGCAGCCTCTATCCCCCCGTAACAGGGGGAATAATCAATGAGCAGTTCTTC. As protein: CASSLYPPVTGGIINEQFF.

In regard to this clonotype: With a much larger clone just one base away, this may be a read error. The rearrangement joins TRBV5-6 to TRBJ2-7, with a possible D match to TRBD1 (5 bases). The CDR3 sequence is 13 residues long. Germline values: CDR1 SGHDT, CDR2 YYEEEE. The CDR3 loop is CASRRQTAYEQCV. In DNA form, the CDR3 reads TGTGCCAGCAGGCGCCAGACAGCCTACGAGCAGTGCGTC.

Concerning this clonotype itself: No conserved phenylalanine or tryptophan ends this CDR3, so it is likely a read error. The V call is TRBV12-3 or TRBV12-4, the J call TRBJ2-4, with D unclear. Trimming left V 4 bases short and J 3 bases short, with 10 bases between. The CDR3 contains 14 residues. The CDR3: CASSSDWSKNIQYL. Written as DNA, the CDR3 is TGTGCCAGCAGTTCCGACTGGAGCAAAAACATTCAGTACCTC.

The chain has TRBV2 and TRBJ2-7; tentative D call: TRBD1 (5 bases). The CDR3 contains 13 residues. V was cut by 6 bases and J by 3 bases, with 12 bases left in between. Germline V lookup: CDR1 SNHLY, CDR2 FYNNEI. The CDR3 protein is CASRGPQLYEQYV. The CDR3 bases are TGTGCCAGCAGGGGGCCTCAGCTCTACGAGCAGTACGTC.

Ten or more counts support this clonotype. This chain's CDR3 is CASRRGRQGARKTEAFF. The CDR3 DNA sequence: TGTGCCAGCCGTCGGGGGAGACAGGGGGCGAGGAAGACTGAAGCTTTCTTT. The chain employs TRBV6-5 and TRBJ1-1, with 10 nucleotides matching TRBD1. There are 17 residues in the CDR3. J was trimmed by 5 bases and V by 8 bases; bases with no gene match: 17. Per germline, CDR1 MNHEY and CDR2 SVGAGI.

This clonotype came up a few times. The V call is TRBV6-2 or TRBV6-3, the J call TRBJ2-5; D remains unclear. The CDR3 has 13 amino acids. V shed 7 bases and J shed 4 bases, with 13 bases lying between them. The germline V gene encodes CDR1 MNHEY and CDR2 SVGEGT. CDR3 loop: CASTLTPSETQYF. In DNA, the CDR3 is TGTGCCAGCACCTTAACCCCATCAGAGACCCAGTACTTC.

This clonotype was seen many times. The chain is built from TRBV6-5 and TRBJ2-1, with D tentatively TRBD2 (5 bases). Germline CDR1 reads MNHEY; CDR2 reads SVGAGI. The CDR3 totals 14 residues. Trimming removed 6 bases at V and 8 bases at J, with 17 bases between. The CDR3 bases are TGTGCCAGCAGATACCGGACCCCGCGGGATGAGCAGTTCTTC. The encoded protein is CASRYRTPRDEQFF.

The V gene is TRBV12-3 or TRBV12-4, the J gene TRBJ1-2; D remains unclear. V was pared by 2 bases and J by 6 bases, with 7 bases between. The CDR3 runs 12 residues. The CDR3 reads CASSLPLNGYTF. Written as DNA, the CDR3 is TGTGCCAGCAGTTTACCCTTAAATGGCTACACCTTC.

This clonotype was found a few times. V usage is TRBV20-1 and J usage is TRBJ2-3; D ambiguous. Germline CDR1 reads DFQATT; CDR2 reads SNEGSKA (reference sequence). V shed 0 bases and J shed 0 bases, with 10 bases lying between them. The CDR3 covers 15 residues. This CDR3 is CSARDPWQSTDTQYF. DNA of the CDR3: TGCAGTGCTAGAGACCCCTGGCAGAGCACAGATACGCAGTATTTT.

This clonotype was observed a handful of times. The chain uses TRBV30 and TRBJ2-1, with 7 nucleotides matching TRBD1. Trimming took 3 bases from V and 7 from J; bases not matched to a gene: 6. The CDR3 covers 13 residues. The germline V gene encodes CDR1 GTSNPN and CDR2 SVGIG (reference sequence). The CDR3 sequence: CAWSVRTGNEQFF. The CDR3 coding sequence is TGTGCCTGGAGCGTTAGGACAGGTAATGAGCAGTTCTTC.

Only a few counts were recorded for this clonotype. CDR3 loop: CASSPGEGNEQFF. CDR3 bases: TGTGCCAGCAGCCCCGGGGAGGGCAATGAGCAGTTCTTC. The chain links TRBV7-6 to TRBJ2-1, with 7 bases fitting TRBD2. V dropped 5 bases and J dropped 6; count of bases not matched to a gene: 4. The CDR3 has 13 residues. The germline CDR1 and CDR2 sequences are SGHVS and FNYEAQ.

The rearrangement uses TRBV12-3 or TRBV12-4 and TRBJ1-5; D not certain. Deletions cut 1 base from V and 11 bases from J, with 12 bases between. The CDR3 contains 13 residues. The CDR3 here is CASSLVFRGAQHF. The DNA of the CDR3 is TGTGCCAGCAGTTTAGTTTTCCGGGGAGCCCAGCATTTT.

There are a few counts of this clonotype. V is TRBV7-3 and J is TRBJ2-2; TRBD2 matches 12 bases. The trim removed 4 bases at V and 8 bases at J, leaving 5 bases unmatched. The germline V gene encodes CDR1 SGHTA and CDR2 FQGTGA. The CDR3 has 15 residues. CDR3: CASSSSGRAQGELFF. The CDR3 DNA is TGTGCCAGCAGCTCTAGCGGGAGGGCCCAGGGGGAGCTGTTTTTT.

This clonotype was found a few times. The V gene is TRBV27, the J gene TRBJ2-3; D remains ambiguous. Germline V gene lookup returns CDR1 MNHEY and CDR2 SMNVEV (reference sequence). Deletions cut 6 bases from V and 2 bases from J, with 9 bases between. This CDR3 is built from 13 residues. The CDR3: CASRGVNTDTQYF. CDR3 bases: TGTGCCAGCAGAGGAGTCAACACAGATACGCAGTATTTT.

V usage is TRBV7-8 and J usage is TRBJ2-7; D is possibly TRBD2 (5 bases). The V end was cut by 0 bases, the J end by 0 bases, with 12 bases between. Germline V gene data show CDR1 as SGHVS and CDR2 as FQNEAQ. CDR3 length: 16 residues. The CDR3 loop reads CASSLADSVYSYEQYV. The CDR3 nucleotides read TGTGCCAGCAGCTTAGCCGATAGCGTCTACTCCTACGAGCAGTACGTC.

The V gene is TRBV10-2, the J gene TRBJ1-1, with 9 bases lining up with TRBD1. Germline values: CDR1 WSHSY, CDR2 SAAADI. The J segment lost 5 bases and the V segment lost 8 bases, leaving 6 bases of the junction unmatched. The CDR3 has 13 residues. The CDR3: CASVRDRVTEAFF. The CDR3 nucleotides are TGCGCCAGCGTACGGGACAGGGTTACTGAAGCTTTCTTT.

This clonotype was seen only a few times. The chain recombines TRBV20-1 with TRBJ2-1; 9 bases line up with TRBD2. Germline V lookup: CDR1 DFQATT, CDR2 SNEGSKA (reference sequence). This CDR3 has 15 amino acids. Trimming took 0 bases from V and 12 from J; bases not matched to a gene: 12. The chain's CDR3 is CSARDPTSGPPWQFF. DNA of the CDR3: TGCAGTGCTAGAGATCCCACTAGCGGGCCTCCCTGGCAGTTCTTC.

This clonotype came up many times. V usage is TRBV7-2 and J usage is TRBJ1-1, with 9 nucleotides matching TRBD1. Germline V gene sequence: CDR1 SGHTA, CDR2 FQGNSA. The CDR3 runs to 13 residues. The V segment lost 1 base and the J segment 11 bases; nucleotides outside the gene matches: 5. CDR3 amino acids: CASSLVRTGEAFF. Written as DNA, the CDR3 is TGTGCCAGCAGCTTAGTGCGGACAGGGGAGGCTTTCTTT.

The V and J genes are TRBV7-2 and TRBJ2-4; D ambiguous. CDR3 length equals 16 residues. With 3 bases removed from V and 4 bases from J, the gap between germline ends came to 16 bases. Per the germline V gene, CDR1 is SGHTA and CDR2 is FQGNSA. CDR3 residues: CASSLSRTLRKNIQYF. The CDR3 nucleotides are TGTGCCAGCAGCTTGTCTAGGACCTTAAGGAAAAACATTCAGTACTTC.

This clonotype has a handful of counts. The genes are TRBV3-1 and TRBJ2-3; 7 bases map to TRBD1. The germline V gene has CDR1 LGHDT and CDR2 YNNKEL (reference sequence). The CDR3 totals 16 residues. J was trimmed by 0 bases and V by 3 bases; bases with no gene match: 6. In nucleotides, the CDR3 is TGTGCCAGCAGCCACCCCTCGACAGGGAGCACAGATACGCAGTATTTT. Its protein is CASSHPSTGSTDTQYF.

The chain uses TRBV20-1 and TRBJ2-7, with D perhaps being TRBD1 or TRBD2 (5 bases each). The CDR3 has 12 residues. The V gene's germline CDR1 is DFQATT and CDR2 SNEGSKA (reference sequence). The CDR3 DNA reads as TGCAGCGTAAGAACGGGACCATACGAGCAGTACTTC. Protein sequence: CSVRTGPYEQYF.

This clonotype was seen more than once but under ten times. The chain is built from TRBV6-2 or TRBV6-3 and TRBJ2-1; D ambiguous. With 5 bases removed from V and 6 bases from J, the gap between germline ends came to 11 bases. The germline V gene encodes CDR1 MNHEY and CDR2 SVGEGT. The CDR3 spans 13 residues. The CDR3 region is CASSTPPVNEQFF. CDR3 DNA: TGTGCCAGCAGTACCCCTCCAGTCAATGAGCAGTTCTTC.

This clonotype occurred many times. This chain's CDR3 is CASSSPGTSGRGNEQFF. Here the CDR3 DNA reads TGTGCCAGCAGTTCACCCGGGACTAGCGGGAGGGGAAATGAGCAGTTCTTC. The chain links TRBV28 to TRBJ2-1, with TRBD2 identical over 16 bases. Losses at the gene ends were 4 bases for V and 7 bases for J; bases not matched to a gene: 7. This CDR3 has 17 amino acids. The V gene's germline CDR1 is MDHEN and CDR2 SYDVKM.

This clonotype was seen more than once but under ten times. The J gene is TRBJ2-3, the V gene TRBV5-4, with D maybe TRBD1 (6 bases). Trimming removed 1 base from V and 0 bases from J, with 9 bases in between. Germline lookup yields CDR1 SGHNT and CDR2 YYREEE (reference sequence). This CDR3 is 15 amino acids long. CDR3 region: CASSLTTGSTDTQYF. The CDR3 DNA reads TGTGCCAGCAGCTTGACTACAGGGAGCACAGATACGCAGTATTTT.

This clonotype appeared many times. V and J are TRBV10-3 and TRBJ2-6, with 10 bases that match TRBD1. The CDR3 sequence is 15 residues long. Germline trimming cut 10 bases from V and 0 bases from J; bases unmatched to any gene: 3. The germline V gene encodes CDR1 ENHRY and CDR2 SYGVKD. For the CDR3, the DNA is TGTGCCACCGGGACAGGGGACTCTGGGGCCAACGTCCTGACTTTC. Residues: CATGTGDSGANVLTF.

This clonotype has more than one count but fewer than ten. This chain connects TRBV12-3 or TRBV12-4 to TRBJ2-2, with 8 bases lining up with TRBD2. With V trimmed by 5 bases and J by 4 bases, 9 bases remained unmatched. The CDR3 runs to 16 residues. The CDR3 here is CASSHTGTRSTGELFF. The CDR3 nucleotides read TGTGCCAGCAGTCACACCGGGACTAGATCCACCGGGGAGCTGTTTTTT.

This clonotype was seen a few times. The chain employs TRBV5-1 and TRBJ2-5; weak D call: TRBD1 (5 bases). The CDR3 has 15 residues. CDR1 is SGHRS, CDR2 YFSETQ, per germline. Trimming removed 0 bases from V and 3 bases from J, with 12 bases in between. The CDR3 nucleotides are TGCGCCAGCAGCTTGGCCCAAATAGGGGAAGAGACCCAGTACTTC. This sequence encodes CASSLAQIGEETQYF.